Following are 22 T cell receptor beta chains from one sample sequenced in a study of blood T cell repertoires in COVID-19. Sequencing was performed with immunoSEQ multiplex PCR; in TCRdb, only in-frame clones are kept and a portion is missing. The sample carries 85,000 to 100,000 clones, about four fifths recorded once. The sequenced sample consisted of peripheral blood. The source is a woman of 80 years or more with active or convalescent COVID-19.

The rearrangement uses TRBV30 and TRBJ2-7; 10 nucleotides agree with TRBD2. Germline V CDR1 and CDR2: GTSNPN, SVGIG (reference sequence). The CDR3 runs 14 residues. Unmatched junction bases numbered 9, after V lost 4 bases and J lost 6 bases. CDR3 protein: CAWKGLANSGEQYF. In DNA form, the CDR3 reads TGTGCCTGGAAGGGACTAGCGAATTCGGGCGAGCAGTACTTC.

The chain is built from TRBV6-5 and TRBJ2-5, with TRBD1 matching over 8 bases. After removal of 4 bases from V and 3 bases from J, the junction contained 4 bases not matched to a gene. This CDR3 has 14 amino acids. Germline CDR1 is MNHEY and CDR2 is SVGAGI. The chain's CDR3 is CASSLDRVEETQYF. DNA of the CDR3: TGTGCCAGCAGTTTGGACAGGGTCGAAGAGACCCAGTACTTC.

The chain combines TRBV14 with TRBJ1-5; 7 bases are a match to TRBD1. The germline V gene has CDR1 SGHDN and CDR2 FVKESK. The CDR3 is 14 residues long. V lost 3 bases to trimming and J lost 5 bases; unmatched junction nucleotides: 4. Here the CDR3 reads CASSQSGTDQPQHF. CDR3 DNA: TGTGCCAGCAGCCAGAGTGGGACAGATCAGCCCCAGCATTTT.

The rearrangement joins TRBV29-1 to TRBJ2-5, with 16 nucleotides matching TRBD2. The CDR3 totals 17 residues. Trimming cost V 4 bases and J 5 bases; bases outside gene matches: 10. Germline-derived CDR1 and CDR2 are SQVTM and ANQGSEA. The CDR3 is CSVVKLGLAGGLETQYF. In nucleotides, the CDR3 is TGCAGCGTTGTTAAACTGGGACTAGCGGGAGGGCTGGAGACCCAGTACTTC.

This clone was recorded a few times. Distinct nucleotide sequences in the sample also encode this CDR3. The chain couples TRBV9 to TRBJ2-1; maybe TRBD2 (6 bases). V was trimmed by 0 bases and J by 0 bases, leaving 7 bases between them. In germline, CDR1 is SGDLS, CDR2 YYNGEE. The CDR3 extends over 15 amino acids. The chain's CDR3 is CASSVAGDSYNEQFF. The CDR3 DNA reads TGTGCCAGCAGCGTAGCGGGAGACTCCTACAATGAGCAGTTCTTC.

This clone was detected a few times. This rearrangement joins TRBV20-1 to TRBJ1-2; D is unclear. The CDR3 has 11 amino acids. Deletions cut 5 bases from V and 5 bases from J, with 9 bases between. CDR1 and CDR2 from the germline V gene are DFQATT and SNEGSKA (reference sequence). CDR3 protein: CSADTRYGYTF. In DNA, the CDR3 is TGCAGTGCTGATACAAGATATGGCTACACCTTC.

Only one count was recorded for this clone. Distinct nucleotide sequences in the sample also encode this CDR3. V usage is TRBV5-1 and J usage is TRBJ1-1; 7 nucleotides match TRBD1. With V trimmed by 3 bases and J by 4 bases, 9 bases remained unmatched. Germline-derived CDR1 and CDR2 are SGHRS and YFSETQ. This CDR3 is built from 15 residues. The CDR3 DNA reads TGCGCCAGCAGCTCACAGGGGCAGGGGGGCACTGAAGCTTTCTTT. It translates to CASSSQGQGGTEAFF.

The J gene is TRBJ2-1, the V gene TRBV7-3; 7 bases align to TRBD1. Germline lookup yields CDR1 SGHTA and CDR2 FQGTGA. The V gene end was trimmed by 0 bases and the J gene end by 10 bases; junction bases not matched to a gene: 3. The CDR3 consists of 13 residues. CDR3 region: CASSLTLGGEQFF. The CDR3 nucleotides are TGTGCCAGCAGCTTAACGTTAGGGGGCGAGCAGTTCTTC. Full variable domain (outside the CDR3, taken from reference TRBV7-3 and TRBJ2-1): GAGVSQTPSNKVTEKGKYVELRCDPISGHTALYWYRQSLGQGPEFLIYFQGTGAADDSGLPNDRFFAVRPEGSVSTLKIQRTERGDSAVYLCASSLTLGGEQFFGPGTRLTVL.

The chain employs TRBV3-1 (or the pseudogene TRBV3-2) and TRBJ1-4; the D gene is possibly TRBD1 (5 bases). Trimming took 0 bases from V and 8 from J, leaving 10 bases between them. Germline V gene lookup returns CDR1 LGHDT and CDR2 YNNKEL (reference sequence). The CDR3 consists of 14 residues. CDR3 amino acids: CASSQDLRGEKLFF. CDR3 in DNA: TGTGCCAGCAGCCAAGACCTAAGGGGCGAAAAACTGTTTTTT.

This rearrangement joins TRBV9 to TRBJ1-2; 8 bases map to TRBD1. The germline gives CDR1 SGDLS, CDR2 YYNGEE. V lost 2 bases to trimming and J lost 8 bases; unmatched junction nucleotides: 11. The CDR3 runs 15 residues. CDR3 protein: CASSVFDRGGRGYTF. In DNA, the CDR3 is TGTGCCAGCAGCGTCTTCGACAGGGGCGGTAGGGGCTACACCTTC.

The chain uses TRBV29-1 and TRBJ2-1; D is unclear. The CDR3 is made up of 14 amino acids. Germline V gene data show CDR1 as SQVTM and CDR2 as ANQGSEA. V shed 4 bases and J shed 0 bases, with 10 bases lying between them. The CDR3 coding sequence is TGCAGCGTTGTTTTTCCTTTCTCCTACAATGAGCAGTTCTTC. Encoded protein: CSVVFPFSYNEQFF.

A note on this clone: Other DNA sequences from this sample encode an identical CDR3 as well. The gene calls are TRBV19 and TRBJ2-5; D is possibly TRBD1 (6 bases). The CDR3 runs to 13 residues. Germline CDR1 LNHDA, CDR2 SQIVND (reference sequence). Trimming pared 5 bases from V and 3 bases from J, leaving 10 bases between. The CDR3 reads CASSQDREETQYF. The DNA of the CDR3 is TGTGCCAGTAGTCAGGACAGAGAAGAGACCCAGTACTTC.

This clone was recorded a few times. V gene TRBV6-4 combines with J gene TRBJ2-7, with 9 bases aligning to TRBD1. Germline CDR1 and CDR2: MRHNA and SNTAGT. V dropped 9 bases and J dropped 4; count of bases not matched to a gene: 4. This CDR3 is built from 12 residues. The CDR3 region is CARPGQGYEQYF. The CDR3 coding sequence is TGTGCCAGACCGGGACAGGGTTACGAGCAGTACTTC.

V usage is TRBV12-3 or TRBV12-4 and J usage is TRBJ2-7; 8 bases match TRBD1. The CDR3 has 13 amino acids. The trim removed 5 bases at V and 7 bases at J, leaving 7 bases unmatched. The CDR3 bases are TGTGCCAGCAGTCCCCGGGACAGGTCGGAGCAGTACTTC. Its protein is CASSPRDRSEQYF.

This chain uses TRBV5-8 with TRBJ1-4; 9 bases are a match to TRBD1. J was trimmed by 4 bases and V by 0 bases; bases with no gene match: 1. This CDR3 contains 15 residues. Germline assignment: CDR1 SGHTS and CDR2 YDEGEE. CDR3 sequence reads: CASSLGQGDNEKLFF. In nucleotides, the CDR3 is TGTGCCAGCAGCTTGGGACAGGGGGATAATGAAAAACTGTTTTTT.

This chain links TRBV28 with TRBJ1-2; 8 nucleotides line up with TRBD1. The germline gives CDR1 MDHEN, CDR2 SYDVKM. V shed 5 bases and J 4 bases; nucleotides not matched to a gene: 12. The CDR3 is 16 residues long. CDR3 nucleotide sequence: TGTGCCAGCAGTAATGCGGGACAGGCTGTTCTCTATGGCTACACCTTC. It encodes CASSNAGQAVLYGYTF.

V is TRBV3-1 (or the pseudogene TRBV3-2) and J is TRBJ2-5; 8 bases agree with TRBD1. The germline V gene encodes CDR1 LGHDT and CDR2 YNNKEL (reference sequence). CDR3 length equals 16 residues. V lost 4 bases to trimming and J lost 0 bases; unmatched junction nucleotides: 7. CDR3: CASSPDRERHQETQYF. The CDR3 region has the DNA TGTGCCAGCAGCCCGGACAGGGAGAGGCACCAAGAGACCCAGTACTTC.

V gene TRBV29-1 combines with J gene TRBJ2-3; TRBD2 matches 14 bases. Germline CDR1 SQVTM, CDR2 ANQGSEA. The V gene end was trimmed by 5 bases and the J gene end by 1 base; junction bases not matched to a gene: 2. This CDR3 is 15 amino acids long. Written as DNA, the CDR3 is TGCAGCGTTCGACTAGCGGGAGGGGGCACAGATACGCAGTATTTT. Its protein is CSVRLAGGGTDTQYF.

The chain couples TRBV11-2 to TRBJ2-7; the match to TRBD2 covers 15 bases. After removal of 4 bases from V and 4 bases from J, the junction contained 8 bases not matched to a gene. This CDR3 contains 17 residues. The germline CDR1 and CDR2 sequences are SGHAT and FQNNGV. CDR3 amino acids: CASSSGLAGGPLYEQYF. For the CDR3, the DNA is TGTGCCAGCAGCTCCGGACTAGCGGGAGGGCCGTTGTACGAGCAGTACTTC.

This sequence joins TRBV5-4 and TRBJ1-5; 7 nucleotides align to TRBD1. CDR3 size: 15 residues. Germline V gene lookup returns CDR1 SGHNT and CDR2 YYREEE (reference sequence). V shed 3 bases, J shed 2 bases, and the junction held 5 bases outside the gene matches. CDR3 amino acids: CASSWGTDGNQPQHF. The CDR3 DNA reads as TGTGCCAGCAGCTGGGGGACAGATGGCAATCAGCCCCAGCATTTT. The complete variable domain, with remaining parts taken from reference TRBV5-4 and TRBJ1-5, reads ETGVTQSPTHLIKTRGQQVTLRCSSQSGHNTVSWYQQALGQGPQFIFQYYREEENGRGNFPPRFSGLQFPNYSSELNVNALELDDSALYLCASSWGTDGNQPQHFGDGTRLSIL.

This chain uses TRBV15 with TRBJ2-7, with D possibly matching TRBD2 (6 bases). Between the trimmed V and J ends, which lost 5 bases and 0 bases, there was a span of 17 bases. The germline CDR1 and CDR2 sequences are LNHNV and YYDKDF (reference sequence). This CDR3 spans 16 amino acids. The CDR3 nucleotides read TGTGCCACCAGCGTCACATCCGGGGGAAGCTCCTACGAGCAGTACTTC. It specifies CATSVTSGGSSYEQYF. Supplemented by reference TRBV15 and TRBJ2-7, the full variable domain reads DAMVIQNPRYQVTQFGKPVTLSCSQTLNHNVMYWYQQKSSQAPKLLFHYYDKDFNNEADTPDNFQSRRPNTSFCFLDIRSPGLGDTAMYLCATSVTSGGSSYEQYFGPGTRLTVT.

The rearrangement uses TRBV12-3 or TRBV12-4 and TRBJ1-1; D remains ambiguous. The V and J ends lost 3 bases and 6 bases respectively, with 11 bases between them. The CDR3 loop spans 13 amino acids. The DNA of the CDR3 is TGTGCCAGCAGTTTTTCAGAGGCCCCTGAAGCTTTCTTT. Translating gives CASSFSEAPEAFF.